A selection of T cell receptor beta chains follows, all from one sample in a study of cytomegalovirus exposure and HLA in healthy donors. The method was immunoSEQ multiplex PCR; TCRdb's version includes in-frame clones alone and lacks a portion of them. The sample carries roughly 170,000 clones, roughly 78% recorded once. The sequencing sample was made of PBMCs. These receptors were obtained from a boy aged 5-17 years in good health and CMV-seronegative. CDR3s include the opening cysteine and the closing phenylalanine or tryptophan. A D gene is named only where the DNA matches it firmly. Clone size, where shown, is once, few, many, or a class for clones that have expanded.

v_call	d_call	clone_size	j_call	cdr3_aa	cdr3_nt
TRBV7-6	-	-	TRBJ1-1	CASSLATGGNTEAFF	TGTGCCAGCAGCTTAGCTACGGGTGGCAACACTGAAGCTTTCTTT
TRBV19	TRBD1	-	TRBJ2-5	CASSEQGRSSPAQYF	TGTGCCAGTAGTGAACAGGGGCGGAGTAGTCCGGCCCAGTACTTC
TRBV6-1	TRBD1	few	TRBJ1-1	CASTGDRDTEAFF	TGTGCCAGCACTGGGGACAGGGACACTGAAGCTTTCTTT
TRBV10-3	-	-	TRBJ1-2	CAASATSGYGYTF	TGTGCCGCCTCAGCGACCTCTGGCTATGGCTACACCTTC
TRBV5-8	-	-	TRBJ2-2	CASSLVWEWIRLDTGELFF	TGTGCCAGCAGCTTGGTTTGGGAGTGGATCCGGCTAGACACCGGGGAGCTGTTTTTT
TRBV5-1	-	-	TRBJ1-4	CASSLGPSGDEKLFF	TGCGCCAGCAGCTTGGGTCCCTCCGGTGATGAAAAACTGTTTTTT
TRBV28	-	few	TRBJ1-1	CASSLPGGYTEAFF	TGTGCCAGCAGTTTACCCGGGGGGTACACTGAAGCTTTCTTT
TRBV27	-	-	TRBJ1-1	CASSLSVSTEAFF	TGTGCCAGCAGTTTATCCGTTAGCACTGAAGCTTTCTTT
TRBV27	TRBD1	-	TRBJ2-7	CASSPGTGAITTYEQYF	TGTGCCAGCAGTCCCGGGACAGGGGCGATTACAACCTACGAGCAGTACTTC
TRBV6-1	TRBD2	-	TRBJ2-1	CASTPGTSAIEQFF	TGTGCCAGCACCCCTGGGACTAGCGCCATCGAGCAGTTCTTC
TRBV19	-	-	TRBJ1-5	CASSIEAGRRPQHF	TGTGCCAGTAGTATCGAGGCGGGTCGGCGGCCCCAGCATTTT
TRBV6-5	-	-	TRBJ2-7	CASSYSDSLYEQYF	TGTGCCAGCAGTTACTCCGACAGTTTGTACGAGCAGTACTTC
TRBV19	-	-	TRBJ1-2	CASSSSGQTFYGYTF	TGTGCCAGTAGTTCCTCAGGACAGACCTTCTATGGCTACACCTTC